These 26 T cell receptor beta chains were all obtained from the same sample, sequenced in a study of cytomegalovirus exposure and HLA in healthy donors. PCR employed 60 Vbeta and 13 Jbeta primers. Profiled with immunoSEQ multiplex PCR; TCRdb holds only in-frame clones, not every one. The sample yields about 160,000 clones, roughly 80% seen once. The sample was PBMCs. These receptors were taken from a male donor in good health and CMV-seronegative.

This clone has just a few counts. The chain joins TRBV5-1 to TRBJ2-2; D remains ambiguous. The V gene lost 0 bases and the J gene lost 1 base, with 4 bases spanning the gap. The CDR3 runs 14 residues. The V gene's germline CDR1 is SGHRS and CDR2 YFSETQ. This CDR3 is CASSLALNTGELFF. The CDR3 region has the DNA TGCGCCAGCAGCTTGGCCCTGAACACCGGGGAGCTGTTTTTT.

The chain is built from TRBV19 and TRBJ2-7; TRBD2 matches at 7 bases. V shed 5 bases, J shed 6 bases, and the junction held 10 bases outside the gene matches. This CDR3 region has 14 residues. Germline-derived CDR1 and CDR2 are LNHDA and SQIVND (reference sequence). The CDR3, as DNA: TGTGCCAGTAGTGCCGGGAGGCCCTTCTCCGAGCAGTACTTC. It is translated as CASSAGRPFSEQYF.

The genes are TRBV6-5 and TRBJ2-2; no clear D gene. V lost 7 bases and J lost 2, with 11 bases in between. The CDR3 consists of 14 residues. Germline CDR1 is MNHEY and CDR2 is SVGAGI. This CDR3 reads CASNSYRNTGELFF. CDR3 in DNA: TGTGCCAGCAATTCGTACAGAAACACCGGGGAGCTGTTTTTT.

The chain is built from TRBV7-2 and TRBJ2-7; TRBD2 matches at 8 bases. The CDR3 loop spans 14 amino acids. Germline CDR1 reads SGHTA; CDR2 reads FQGNSA. The V gene end was trimmed by 0 bases and the J gene end by 7 bases; junction bases not matched to a gene: 5. DNA of the CDR3: TGTGCCAGCAGCTTAGCACTAGCGGAGGGGGAGCAGTACTTC. Amino acids: CASSLALAEGEQYF.

The chain employs TRBV4-1 and TRBJ2-5, with D possibly TRBD1 on 6 matching bases. Germline V CDR1 and CDR2: MGHRA, YSYEKL. Between the trimmed V and J ends, which lost 2 bases and 4 bases, there was a span of 14 bases. The CDR3 has 15 residues. CDR3 coding DNA: TGCGCCAGCAGCCAACAAGACAGGTCCACAGAGACCCAGTACTTC. This translates into CASSQQDRSTETQYF.

The chain links TRBV4-3 to TRBJ2-1, with 7 bases identical to TRBD1. V dropped 4 bases and J dropped 3; count of bases not matched to a gene: 3. The length of the CDR3 is 14 residues. Germline CDR1 and CDR2: LGHNA and YSLEER. CDR3 in DNA: TGCGCCAGCAGCCGGGACAGTGGCTACAATGAGCAGTTCTTC. This codes for CASSRDSGYNEQFF.

This chain uses TRBV15 with TRBJ1-4; a possible D gene is TRBD1 (5 bases). This CDR3 is built from 15 residues. Trimming cost V 4 bases and J 3 bases, with 12 bases left between them. The germline V gene has CDR1 LNHNV and CDR2 YYDKDF (reference sequence). CDR3: CATSKRGDPNEKLFF. CDR3 DNA sequence: TGTGCCACCAGCAAGCGGGGGGATCCTAATGAAAAACTGTTTTTT.

The chain recombines TRBV10-1 with TRBJ2-7; D remains unclear. The CDR3 runs to 14 residues. Germline V gene sequence: CDR1 WNHNN, CDR2 SYGVQD (reference sequence). V lost 10 bases, J lost 5 bases, and 21 bases lay in between. CDR3: CATFDMVKEHEQYF. The CDR3 coding sequence is TGCGCCACCTTTGACATGGTAAAGGAACACGAGCAGTACTTC.

The rearrangement joins TRBV4-3 to TRBJ2-3, with TRBD2 matching over 7 bases. J lost 1 base, V lost 0 bases, and 4 bases had no gene match. The CDR3 runs to 16 residues. Looked up from germline, CDR1 is LGHNA and CDR2 is YSLEER. This CDR3 is CASSQDFRGGTDTQYF. In nucleotides, the CDR3 is TGCGCCAGCAGCCAAGACTTTCGGGGGGGCACAGATACGCAGTATTTT.

J is TRBJ2-2 and V is TRBV10-3; TRBD1 agrees at 10 bases. The CDR3 is made up of 14 amino acids. Germline-derived CDR1 and CDR2 are ENHRY and SYGVKD. Unmatched junction bases numbered 8, after V lost 10 bases and J lost 6 bases. In DNA form, the CDR3 reads TGTGCCACCCTAGGACAGGGGGTTGCCGGGGAGCTGTTTTTT. Translated, it gives CATLGQGVAGELFF.

V and J are TRBV20-1 and TRBJ2-5; no definite D call. The CDR3 runs 9 residues. Germline CDR1 DFQATT, CDR2 SNEGSKA (reference sequence). The CDR3 DNA reads as TGCAGACCTCCCGAGCCTCAGTACTTC. This gives the protein CRPPEPQYF.

The CDR3 DNA reads TGTGCCAGCTACTTGTCGGCTAGCGGGAGGAACACAGATACGCAGTATTTT. Translated, it gives CASYLSASGRNTDTQYF. The chain employs TRBV28 and TRBJ2-3; 11 nucleotides agree with TRBD2. Trimming cost V 8 bases and J 2 bases; bases outside gene matches: 12. This CDR3 contains 17 residues. Germline V gives CDR1 MDHEN, CDR2 SYDVKM.

Written as DNA, the CDR3 is TGTGCCAGCCGATGGCAGGGGGCTGAAAAACTGTTTTTT. Translation: CASRWQGAEKLFF. V gene TRBV28 combines with J gene TRBJ1-4, with TRBD1 identical over 8 bases. CDR1 MDHEN and CDR2 SYDVKM come from the germline V gene. The CDR3 length is 13 residues. J was trimmed by 7 bases and V by 8 bases; bases with no gene match: 6. The variable domain in full, completed from reference TRBV28 and TRBJ1-4, reads DVKVTQSSRYLVKRTGEKVFLECVQDMDHENMFWYRQDPGLGLRLIYFSYDVKMKEKGDIPEGYSVSREKKERFSLILESASTNQTSMYLCASRWQGAEKLFFGSGTQLSVL.

This clone was detected once. This rearrangement joins TRBV5-1 to TRBJ1-6, with D perhaps matching TRBD1 (5 bases). The ends were cut back, 1 base at V and 5 bases at J, with 10 bases in the middle. CDR3 length: 15 amino acids. The germline V gene encodes CDR1 SGHRS and CDR2 YFSETQ. CDR3 nucleotides: TGCGCCAGCAGCTTGCAGGGCCCCGATAATTCACCCCTCCACTTT. Its protein product is CASSLQGPDNSPLHF.

The chain couples TRBV5-6 to TRBJ2-1, with 11 positions matching TRBD2. Germline V gene data show CDR1 as SGHDT and CDR2 as YYEEEE. There are 16 residues in the CDR3. V was clipped by 3 bases and J by 7 bases; unmatched bases: 9. The CDR3, as DNA: TGTGCCAGCAGCTCTATGACTAGCGGGGTTTTTAATGAGCAGTTCTTC. Encoded protein: CASSSMTSGVFNEQFF.

The chain combines TRBV15 with TRBJ2-7; D gene unclear. Germline-derived CDR1 and CDR2 are LNHNV and YYDKDF (reference sequence). The CDR3 sequence is 15 residues long. Trimming shortened V by 0 bases and J by 0 bases, and 9 bases separated the two germline ends. CDR3 nucleotides: TGTGCCACCAGCAGAGAACTCCTAAGCTCCTACGAGCAGTACTTC. The encoded protein is CATSRELLSSYEQYF.

The chain carries TRBV4-3 and TRBJ2-5, with 12 bases fitting TRBD2. V gave up 5 bases and J gave up 4 bases; unmatched junction bases: 11. The CDR3 contains 17 residues. Per germline, CDR1 LGHNA and CDR2 YSLEER. CDR3 nucleotides: TGCGCCAGCAGCTCTAGCGGGGGGGCCATAAGTGGAGAGACCCAGTACTTC. Protein product: CASSSSGGAISGETQYF.

The chain is built from TRBV7-2 and TRBJ2-6; D gene uncertain. Germline CDR1 and CDR2: SGHTA and FQGNSA. The CDR3 is 14 amino acids. V was clipped by 2 bases and J by 4 bases, with 6 bases between them. The CDR3 coding sequence is TGTGCCAGCAGCTTATCAATGGGGGCCAACGTCCTGACTTTC. It is translated as CASSLSMGANVLTF.

The chain couples TRBV6-5 to TRBJ2-7; perhaps TRBD2 as D (6 bases). The CDR3 is made up of 15 amino acids. Per germline, CDR1 MNHEY and CDR2 SVGAGI. V was clipped by 0 bases and J by 2 bases, with 11 bases between them. The CDR3 loop reads CASSYSGLPAYEQYF. CDR3 in DNA: TGTGCCAGCAGTTACTCGGGACTCCCAGCCTACGAGCAGTACTTC.

The rearrangement uses TRBV21-1 and TRBJ2-5; TRBD2, the table's D call, was not compared with the DNA. TRBV21-1 is classified as a pseudogene. There are 15 residues in the CDR3. The CDR3 nucleotides are TGTGCCAGCAGCTCTTCAGGGAGGGACCAAGAGACCCAGTACTTC. This sequence encodes CASSSSGRDQETQYF.

The chain has TRBV28 and TRBJ2-7; D perhaps matches TRBD1 (5 bases). Trimming stripped 2 bases from V and 2 bases from J, with 10 bases between. Germline V lookup: CDR1 MDHEN, CDR2 SYDVKM. This CDR3 contains 14 residues. CDR3 in amino acids: CASSLGAGPYEQYF. CDR3 nucleotide sequence: TGTGCCAGCAGTTTAGGGGCCGGCCCCTACGAGCAGTACTTC.

This chain joins TRBV5-1 and TRBJ1-4; TRBD1 matches 9 bases. V dropped 0 bases and J dropped 8; count of bases not matched to a gene: 2. The CDR3 consists of 14 residues. From germline, CDR1 is SGHRS and CDR2 YFSETQ. The CDR3 region is CASSLDRGQEKLFF. The DNA of the CDR3 is TGCGCCAGCAGCTTGGACAGGGGGCAGGAAAAACTGTTTTTT.

CDR3 protein: CASSQPGSNQPQHF. The CDR3 bases are TGTGCCAGCAGCCAACCTGGTAGTAATCAGCCCCAGCATTTT. The chain joins TRBV7-9 to TRBJ1-5; no clear D. Germline V gene data show CDR1 as SEHNR and CDR2 as FQNEAQ (reference sequence). This CDR3 is 14 amino acids long. Trimming cost V 5 bases and J 4 bases, with 12 bases left between them.

The rearrangement links TRBV6-5 to TRBJ1-2; TRBD1 is a possible D gene (5 bases). In germline, CDR1 is MNHEY, CDR2 SVGAGI. The CDR3 has 16 residues. Trimming took 0 bases from V and 8 from J, leaving 19 bases between them. The CDR3: CASSYSWSGSFQGYTF. In DNA, the CDR3 is TGTGCCAGCAGTTACTCGTGGTCAGGGTCGTTCCAGGGCTACACCTTC.

This chain uses TRBV7-9 with TRBJ1-4, with a possible D match to TRBD1 (5 bases). CDR3 size: 16 residues. Germline-derived CDR1 and CDR2 are SEHNR and FQNEAQ (reference sequence). Trimming stripped 3 bases from V and 7 bases from J, with 18 bases between. In DNA, the CDR3 is TGTGCCAGCAGCTTTTCCCCCTCCGGGCAGGGTGAAAAACTGTTTTTT. This gives the protein CASSFSPSGQGEKLFF.

Comment on this clone: A junction boundary mismatches the germline segment, possibly from a read error. The chain employs TRBV7-7 and TRBJ2-3; 12 bases are shared with TRBD2. This CDR3 comprises 15 residues. Germline V gene data show CDR1 as SSHAT and CDR2 as FNYEAQ (reference sequence). The CDR3 region has the DNA TGTGCTAGCAGCGTAGGACTAGCGGGGATAGATACGCAGTATTTT. It yields the protein CASSVGLAGIDTQYF.